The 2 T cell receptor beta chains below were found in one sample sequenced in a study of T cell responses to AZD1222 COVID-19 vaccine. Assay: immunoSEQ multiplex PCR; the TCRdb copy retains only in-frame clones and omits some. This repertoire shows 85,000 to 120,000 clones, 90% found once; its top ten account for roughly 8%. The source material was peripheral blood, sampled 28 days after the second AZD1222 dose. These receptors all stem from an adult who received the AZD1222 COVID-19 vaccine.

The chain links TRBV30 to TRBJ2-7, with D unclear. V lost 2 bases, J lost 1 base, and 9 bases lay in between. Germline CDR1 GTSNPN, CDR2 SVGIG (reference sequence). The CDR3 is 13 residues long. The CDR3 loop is CAWSPGTSYEQYF. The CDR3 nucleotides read TGTGCCTGGAGTCCCGGAACATCCTACGAGCAGTACTTC.

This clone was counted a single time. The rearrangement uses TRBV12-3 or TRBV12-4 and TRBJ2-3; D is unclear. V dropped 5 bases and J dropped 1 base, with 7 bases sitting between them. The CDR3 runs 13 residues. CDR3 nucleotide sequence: TGTGCCAGCAGTCCCCGGGGCACAGATACGCAGTATTTT. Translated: CASSPRGTDTQYF.